The 32 T cell receptor beta chains given below trace back to one sample, sequenced in a study of OX40 agonist ivuxolimab in advanced cancers. The repertoire was sequenced with immunoSEQ multiplex PCR; TCRdb's copy has only in-frame clones and lacks some. This sample has about 120,000 clones, with 80% to 90% found just once. The specimen comprised CD4+ or CD8+ T cells sorted from blood, sampled in a trial of the OX40 agonist ivuxolimab. Source of these receptors: an adult with an advanced solid tumor such as melanoma, head and neck, liver or kidney cancer.

This chain connects TRBV6-5 to TRBJ2-5, with 10 bases lining up with TRBD1. V shed 6 bases and J 1 base; nucleotides not matched to a gene: 5. Germline assignment: CDR1 MNHEY and CDR2 SVGAGI. This CDR3 contains 15 residues. CDR3 in DNA: TGTGCCAGCAGCTACGGGACAGGGGTCCAAGAGACCCAGTACTTC. Protein: CASSYGTGVQETQYF.

This chain joins TRBV7-9 and TRBJ2-5; TRBD2 might be the D (5 bases). Germline-derived CDR1 and CDR2 are SEHNR and FQNEAQ (reference sequence). CDR3 length: 12 amino acids. V was pared by 7 bases and J by 5 bases, with 11 bases between. The CDR3 sequence is CASNEGRETQYF. The CDR3 region has the DNA TGTGCCAGCAACGAGGGTCGGGAGACCCAGTACTTC.

In this sample, this clone turned up once. The rearrangement joins TRBV6-6 to TRBJ2-3; D is possibly TRBD1 (5 bases). The V gene lost 2 bases and the J gene lost 2 bases, with 11 bases spanning the gap. CDR3 length: 15 amino acids. Germline V gene sequence: CDR1 MNHNY, CDR2 SVGAGI (reference sequence). The CDR3 sequence is CASSYDREITDTQYF. The DNA of the CDR3 is TGTGCCAGCAGTTACGACAGAGAGATCACAGATACGCAGTATTTT.

V is TRBV6-6 and J is TRBJ2-7; the match to TRBD1 covers 8 bases. This CDR3 comprises 15 residues. Looked up from germline, CDR1 is MNHNY and CDR2 is SVGAGI (reference sequence). Unmatched junction bases numbered 10, after V lost 6 bases and J lost 3 bases. The CDR3 protein is CASRTSDRALYEQYF. CDR3 DNA sequence: TGTGCCAGCAGGACCTCGGACAGGGCCCTCTACGAGCAGTACTTC.

V gene TRBV11-2 combines with J gene TRBJ2-6; a weak D match, TRBD1 (6 bases). The CDR3 sequence is 15 residues long. The V gene's germline CDR1 is SGHAT and CDR2 FQNNGV. V lost 5 bases and J lost 2, with 10 bases in between. This chain's CDR3 is CASSPQGAGANVLTF. The CDR3 coding sequence is TGTGCCAGCAGCCCACAGGGTGCTGGGGCCAACGTCCTGACTTTC.

The chain employs TRBV11-2 and TRBJ1-5; D remains unclear. Trimming stripped 5 bases from V and 0 bases from J, with 17 bases between. CDR1 is SGHAT, CDR2 FQNNGV, per germline. This CDR3 has 17 amino acids. The CDR3 nucleotides are TGTGCCAGCAGCCACCTATACTATAGGAATAGCAATCAGCCCCAGCATTTT. This encodes CASSHLYYRNSNQPQHF. The variable domain in full, completed from reference TRBV11-2 and TRBJ1-5, reads EAGVAQSPRYKIIEKRQSVAFWCNPISGHATLYWYQQILGQGPKLLIQFQNNGVVDDSQLPKDRFSAERLKGVDSTLKIQPAKLEDSAVYLCASSHLYYRNSNQPQHFGDGTRLSIL.

The chain uses TRBV6-1 and TRBJ1-5; D may be TRBD1 (6 bases). The CDR3 loop spans 14 amino acids. The germline V gene encodes CDR1 MNHNS and CDR2 SASEGT. The V end was cut by 6 bases, the J end by 7 bases, with 16 bases between. CDR3 coding DNA: TGTGCCAGCAGCTGGGGGGGGGCAGGCCAGCCCCAGCATTTT. Translating gives CASSWGGAGQPQHF.

This clone was seen a handful of times. The chain employs TRBV15 and TRBJ2-2; 8 positions match TRBD1. With 0 bases clipped from V and 5 bases from J, the junction kept 5 bases outside the gene matches. CDR1 is LNHNV and CDR2 is YYDKDF in the germline V gene (reference sequence). CDR3 length equals 16 residues. The CDR3 loop reads CATSRETGVGTGELFF. Here the CDR3 DNA reads TGTGCCACCAGCAGAGAGACAGGGGTCGGAACCGGGGAGCTGTTTTTT.

J is TRBJ1-5 and V is TRBV28; D is undetermined. This CDR3 is built from 13 residues. Trimming removed 6 bases from V and 0 bases from J, with 6 bases in between. Germline V CDR1 and CDR2: MDHEN, SYDVKM. The CDR3 spells CASRLTSNQPQHF. The CDR3 coding sequence is TGTGCCAGCAGGCTAACTAGCAATCAGCCCCAGCATTTT.

This clone was detected once. This chain links TRBV7-2 with TRBJ1-6; D ambiguous. This CDR3 has 15 residues. V lost 5 bases and J 2 bases, leaving 10 bases between the germline ends. Germline V gives CDR1 SGHTA, CDR2 FQGNSA. CDR3 nucleotides: TGTGCCAGCAGCCTCTCAGACACCTATAATTCACCCCTCCACTTT. This gives the protein CASSLSDTYNSPLHF.

The rearrangement joins TRBV20-1 to TRBJ2-7; D is uncertain. Deletions cut 3 bases from V and 7 bases from J, with 10 bases between. Germline V lookup: CDR1 DFQATT, CDR2 SNEGSKA (reference sequence). The CDR3 is 11 amino acids. Here the CDR3 reads CSASRQWEQYF. The CDR3 DNA sequence: TGCAGTGCTAGTCGTCAGTGGGAGCAGTACTTC.

The genes are TRBV5-1 and TRBJ2-7; 8 nucleotides match TRBD2. Per germline, CDR1 SGHRS and CDR2 YFSETQ. The length of the CDR3 is 15 residues. After removal of 4 bases from V and 2 bases from J, the junction contained 8 bases not matched to a gene. CDR3 sequence: CASSGLSGEPYEQYF. In DNA form, the CDR3 reads TGCGCCAGCAGCGGACTTAGCGGGGAACCCTACGAGCAGTACTTC.

The chain employs TRBV5-1 and TRBJ1-1; TRBD1 aligns across 9 bases. J lost 5 bases, V lost 3 bases, and 5 bases had no gene match. Germline V gives CDR1 SGHRS, CDR2 YFSETQ. The CDR3 consists of 14 residues. The CDR3 reads CASSSGQGGTEAFF. The CDR3 nucleotides are TGCGCCAGCAGCTCGGGACAGGGCGGGACTGAAGCTTTCTTT.

The V gene is TRBV4-1, the J gene TRBJ2-1; D might be TRBD2 (6 bases). Germline V gives CDR1 MGHRA, CDR2 YSYEKL. Trimming left V 0 bases short and J 7 bases short, with 16 bases between. The CDR3 totals 16 residues. CDR3 sequence: CASSQELGGAGNEQFF. The CDR3, as DNA: TGCGCCAGCAGCCAAGAATTAGGCGGGGCCGGGAATGAGCAGTTCTTC.

This chain uses TRBV19 with TRBJ1-5; 8 bases map to TRBD1. CDR1 and CDR2 from the germline V gene are LNHDA and SQIVND (reference sequence). V shed 10 bases, J shed 4 bases, and the junction held 18 bases outside the gene matches. The CDR3 is 17 residues long. The CDR3 coding sequence is TGTGCCACTAGCCTTATTCAGGGGGCTACGTTTAATCAGCCCCAGCATTTT. This translates into CATSLIQGATFNQPQHF.

The V gene is TRBV5-1, the J gene TRBJ2-2, with D possibly TRBD1 on 5 matching bases. CDR1 and CDR2 (germline): SGHRS, YFSETQ. Trimming removed 0 bases at V and 0 bases at J, with 6 bases between. The CDR3 consists of 15 residues. CDR3 protein: CASSLEGTNTGELFF. CDR3 coding DNA: TGCGCCAGCAGCTTGGAGGGGACGAACACCGGGGAGCTGTTTTTT.

The V call is TRBV28, the J call TRBJ1-3; D ambiguous. Germline V gives CDR1 MDHEN, CDR2 SYDVKM. The CDR3 covers 15 residues. V lost 2 bases to trimming and J lost 0 bases, with 8 bases between them. CDR3 DNA: TGTGCCAGCAGTTTAAGTTTTTCCTCTGGAAACACCATATATTTT. It translates to CASSLSFSSGNTIYF.

The chain links TRBV4-3 to TRBJ1-3, with D perhaps TRBD1 (6 bases). V was trimmed by 3 bases and J by 0 bases, leaving 12 bases between them. Germline V gene data show CDR1 as LGHNA and CDR2 as YSLEER. CDR3 length: 16 residues. The CDR3 region has the DNA TGCGCCAGCAGCCAGGTCAGGGGTAGCTCTGGAAACACCATATATTTT. Its translation is CASSQVRGSSGNTIYF.

This clone was observed a handful of times. The chain carries TRBV27 and TRBJ1-4; 7 nucleotides align to TRBD1. CDR3 size: 15 residues. Germline V gene lookup returns CDR1 MNHEY and CDR2 SMNVEV (reference sequence). After removal of 8 bases from V and 7 bases from J, the junction contained 13 bases not matched to a gene. CDR3 DNA sequence: TGTGCCAGCTCGCATCGACAGGGCGGGAGTGAAAAACTGTTTTTT. Its protein is CASSHRQGGSEKLFF. The full variable domain, completed using reference TRBV27 and TRBJ1-4, is EAQVTQNPRYLITVTGKKLTVTCSQNMNHEYMSWYRQDPGLGLRQIYYSMNVEVTDKGDVPEGYKVSRKEKRNFPLILESPSPNQTSLYFCASSHRQGGSEKLFFGSGTQLSVL.

The chain combines TRBV6-5 with TRBJ2-7, with 9 bases fitting TRBD1. There are 15 residues in the CDR3. In germline, CDR1 is MNHEY, CDR2 SVGAGI. Trimming removed 8 bases from V and 0 bases from J; junction bases left unmatched: 8. Here the CDR3 reads CASRSQDRGSYEQYF. The DNA for the CDR3 is TGTGCCAGCCGATCTCAGGACAGGGGCTCCTACGAGCAGTACTTC.

This chain's CDR3 is CASRPGGTTGELFF. As DNA, the CDR3 is TGTGCCAGCAGACCAGGGGGCACCACCGGGGAGCTGTTTTTT. The chain uses TRBV25-1 and TRBJ2-2; TRBD1 matches at 8 bases. The V segment lost 6 bases and the J segment 4 bases; nucleotides outside the gene matches: 4. The CDR3 runs to 14 residues. CDR1 is MGHDK and CDR2 is SYGVNS in the germline V gene.

V gene TRBV11-2 combines with J gene TRBJ2-1, with TRBD2 identical over 9 bases. Germline CDR1 is SGHAT and CDR2 is FQNNGV. This CDR3 comprises 16 residues. Unmatched junction bases numbered 4, after V lost 1 base and J lost 3 bases. CDR3 region: CASSLVSGGIYNEQFF. The CDR3 DNA reads as TGTGCCAGCAGCTTAGTTAGCGGGGGAATCTACAATGAGCAGTTCTTC.

The chain links TRBV5-1 to TRBJ1-1, with a possible D match to TRBD1 (5 bases). Trimming took 4 bases from V and 4 from J, leaving 11 bases between them. The length of the CDR3 is 13 residues. In germline, CDR1 is SGHRS, CDR2 YFSETQ. The CDR3 sequence is CASSEGTVTEAFF. The CDR3 DNA reads TGCGCCAGCAGCGAAGGGACGGTCACTGAAGCTTTCTTT.

This chain joins TRBV29-1 and TRBJ2-3, with D possibly matching TRBD2 (5 bases). From germline, CDR1 is SQVTM and CDR2 ANQGSEA. V was trimmed by 4 bases and J by 3 bases, leaving 17 bases between them. The CDR3 spans 15 residues. The CDR3 protein is CSVGPAGGGTDTQYF. For the CDR3, the DNA is TGCAGCGTTGGACCGGCAGGCGGCGGGACAGATACGCAGTATTTT.

CDR3 in amino acids: CASSSQGAPYEQYF. In nucleotides, the CDR3 is TGTGCCAGCAGCTCACAGGGGGCGCCCTACGAGCAGTACTTC. The V gene is TRBV5-4, the J gene TRBJ2-7, with TRBD1 matching over 9 bases. This CDR3 spans 14 amino acids. Germline CDR1 and CDR2: SGHNT and YYREEE (reference sequence). Trimming at V came to 3 bases and at J to 2 bases, leaving 3 bases not matched to a gene.

The rearrangement joins TRBV16 to TRBJ2-7; unclear D gene. This CDR3 has 15 residues. With 8 bases removed from V and 2 bases from J, the gap between germline ends came to 19 bases. CDR1 is KGHSY, CDR2 FQNENV, per germline. The CDR3 reads CASAPNPPLPYEQYF. For the CDR3, the DNA is TGTGCCAGCGCCCCAAACCCCCCGCTACCCTACGAGCAGTACTTC.

The chain uses TRBV28 and TRBJ2-7, with 11 bases lining up with TRBD2. The CDR3 runs 14 residues. CDR1 is MDHEN, CDR2 SYDVKM, per germline. Trimming removed 3 bases from V and 3 bases from J; junction bases left unmatched: 1. The chain's CDR3 is CASSFSGGGYEQYF. CDR3 nucleotide sequence: TGTGCCAGCAGTTTTAGCGGGGGGGGCTACGAGCAGTACTTC.

The V gene is TRBV2, the J gene TRBJ2-2, with D perhaps TRBD2 (5 bases). The CDR3 sequence is 15 residues long. The germline V gene has CDR1 SNHLY and CDR2 FYNNEI. V was cut by 6 bases and J by 0 bases, with 11 bases left in between. This chain's CDR3 is CASRRSGANTGELFF. CDR3 in DNA: TGTGCCAGCAGGAGGAGCGGCGCGAACACCGGGGAGCTGTTTTTT.

The chain has TRBV30 and TRBJ1-6; tentatively, D is TRBD1 (5 bases). Germline V gene sequence: CDR1 GTSNPN, CDR2 SVGIG (reference sequence). The V end lost 2 bases, the J end lost 7 bases, and 12 bases lay between the germline ends. The CDR3 runs 14 residues. CDR3 nucleotide sequence: TGTGCCTGGAGTTGGGGCGTAGTGAATTCACCCCTCCACTTT. This encodes CAWSWGVVNSPLHF.

This clone has only one observation. This chain connects TRBV6-1 to TRBJ1-3; D is ambiguous. Deletions cut 1 base from V and 3 bases from J, with 7 bases between. This CDR3 is built from 14 residues. CDR1 MNHNS and CDR2 SASEGT come from the germline V gene. CDR3 nucleotide sequence: TGTGCCAGCAGTGAAGGCAGGTTTGGAAACACCATATATTTT. As protein: CASSEGRFGNTIYF.

The rearrangement links TRBV11-2 to TRBJ1-6; possible D gene TRBD1, 6 bases. CDR1 and CDR2 from the germline V gene are SGHAT and FQNNGV. Trimming shortened V by 6 bases and J by 6 bases, and 18 bases separated the two germline ends. CDR3 size: 16 residues. For the CDR3, the DNA is TGTGCCAGCAGGGACCACAGGGACGGAGCTAATTCACCCCTCCACTTT. This sequence encodes CASRDHRDGANSPLHF.

V gene TRBV7-3 combines with J gene TRBJ2-1; D gene unclear. V was clipped by 6 bases and J by 3 bases, with 12 bases between them. This CDR3 region has 14 residues. In germline, CDR1 is SGHTA, CDR2 FQGTGA. The DNA of the CDR3 is TGTGCCAGCAGGCTAAATGAGGTCTACAATGAGCAGTTCTTC. The encoded protein is CASRLNEVYNEQFF.